The rows below give T cell receptor beta chains drawn from one sample of a study of CD4 T cells in relation to SARS-CoV-2 and coronaviruses. Sequenced by immunoSEQ multiplex PCR; TCRdb stores in-frame clones only, minus some. Of 40,000 to 50,000 clones in the sample, over 75% were seen once. Their target antigens are unknown. Sequenced sample: naive CD4+ T cells from PBMCs, cultured in vitro. The receptors were sampled from an adult with COVID-19. Each CDR3 is given with its conserved first and last residue. D genes are given only for firm matches. Clone size is stated in some rows and not others, as once, few, many or a class when expanded.

clone_size j_call v_call d_call cdr3_aa cdr3_nt
NA TRBJ1-2 TRBV3-1/TRBV3-2 TRBD1 CASSQALTGYYGYTF TGTGCCAGCAGCCAGGCCCTGACAGGGTACTATGGCTACACCTTC
NA TRBJ1-1 TRBV21-1 NA CASKWGRTEAFF TGTGCCAGCAAGTGGGGAAGAACTGAAGCTTTCTTT
NA TRBJ2-1 TRBV6-5 NA CASPPWDPHGQFF TGTGCCAGCCCCCCATGGGACCCCCACGGGCAGTTCTTC
NA TRBJ2-3 TRBV28 TRBD2 CASITSGSTDTQYF TGTGCCAGCATAACTAGCGGTAGCACAGATACGCAGTATTTT
NA TRBJ2-2 TRBV6-5 NA CASSYSRGRGELFF TGTGCCAGCAGTTACTCGAGGGGCCGCGGGGAGCTGTTTTTT
NA TRBJ2-2 TRBV5-6 TRBD2 CASSLVLASGSAGELFF TGTGCCAGCAGCTTGGTTTTGGCTAGCGGGAGTGCCGGGGAGCTGTTTTTT
few TRBJ2-3 TRBV10-3 NA CAISPSTLEGDTQYF TGTGCCATCAGCCCATCTACCTTGGAGGGAGATACGCAGTATTTT
NA TRBJ2-7 TRBV19 TRBD1 CASGTGSEQYF TGTGCCAGTGGGACAGGGAGCGAGCAGTACTTC
NA TRBJ1-3 TRBV9 TRBD1 CASSASPGTGSGNTIYF TGTGCCAGCAGCGCCAGTCCCGGGACAGGGTCCGGAAACACCATATATTTT
NA TRBJ1-2 TRBV9 NA CASSESAANYGYTF TGTGCCAGCAGTGAAAGTGCCGCTAACTATGGCTACACCTTC
NA TRBJ2-2 TRBV5-6 TRBD2 CASSLGGGYDTGELFF TGTGCCAGCAGCTTGGGGGGGGGTTACGACACCGGGGAGCTGTTTTTT